The rows below give T cell receptor beta chains drawn from one sample of a study of T cells in localized non-small cell lung cancer. Using immunoSEQ multiplex PCR, the repertoire was profiled, and TCRdb retains in-frame clones only, with some absent. The sample contains around 5,000 clones, approximately 34% of which appear only once. The sequencing here drew on lung tumor tissue, taken before any cancer treatment. All receptors derive from a male donor aged 60 or over with stage I squamous cell lung carcinoma. Each CDR3 is given with its conserved first and last residue. Each record gives: V gene, J gene, clone size, D gene, CDR3 protein, CDR3 DNA. The D gene is left open where the match is weak. Only part of the rows carry a size: once, few, many, or a class if the clone is expanded.

V gene: TRBV11-3
J gene: TRBJ2-1
clone size: -
D gene: TRBD2
CDR3 protein: CASSSGLGTSGYNEQFF
CDR3 DNA: TGTGCCAGCAGCTCCGGGTTGGGGACTAGCGGGTACAATGAGCAGTTCTTC

V gene: TRBV18
J gene: TRBJ2-7
clone size: few
D gene: -
CDR3 protein: CASSTSVGEQYF
CDR3 DNA: TGTGCCAGCTCAACTTCTGTCGGGGAGCAGTACTTC

V gene: TRBV9
J gene: TRBJ1-1
clone size: few
D gene: -
CDR3 protein: CASSFARAEAFF
CDR3 DNA: TGTGCCAGCAGTTTTGCTAGGGCAGAAGCTTTCTTT

V gene: TRBV19
J gene: TRBJ2-1
clone size: few
D gene: TRBD2
CDR3 protein: CASSMSTSGGYNEQFF
CDR3 DNA: TGTGCCAGTAGTATGAGCACTAGCGGGGGGTACAATGAGCAGTTCTTC

V gene: TRBV11-3
J gene: TRBJ2-7
clone size: -
D gene: -
CDR3 protein: CASSLAFSSYEQYF
CDR3 DNA: TGTGCCAGCAGCTTGGCCTTCAGTTCCTACGAGCAGTACTTC

V gene: TRBV6-8
J gene: TRBJ2-7
clone size: -
D gene: -
CDR3 protein: CASTSRENYEQYF
CDR3 DNA: TGTGCCAGCACTTCCCGGGAGAACTACGAGCAGTACTTC

V gene: TRBV7-5
J gene: TRBJ1-5
clone size: few
D gene: -
CDR3 protein: CASSLDSYNQPQHF
CDR3 DNA: TGTGCCAGCAGCTTAGACAGCTACAATCAGCCCCAGCATTTT

V gene: TRBV11-3
J gene: TRBJ2-5
clone size: -
D gene: TRBD2
CDR3 protein: CASSSRRMGGETQYF
CDR3 DNA: TGTGCCAGCAGCTCGAGGCGTATGGGGGGGGAGACCCAGTACTTC

V gene: TRBV19
J gene: TRBJ1-1
clone size: -
D gene: -
CDR3 protein: CASSIYITTEAFF
CDR3 DNA: TGTGCCAGTAGTATATATATCACCACTGAAGCTTTCTTT

V gene: TRBV18
J gene: TRBJ2-6
clone size: few
D gene: -
CDR3 protein: CASSRALGTGANVLTF
CDR3 DNA: TGTGCCAGCTCGCGCGCATTGGGAACCGGGGCCAACGTCCTGACTTTC

V gene: TRBV7-2
J gene: TRBJ1-3
clone size: -
D gene: -
CDR3 protein: CASSLRGAARNTIYF
CDR3 DNA: TGTGCCAGCAGCTTAAGAGGGGCGGCTCGGAACACCATATATTTT

V gene: TRBV9
J gene: TRBJ2-7
clone size: medium-sized
D gene: -
CDR3 protein: CASSVTNRAYEQYF
CDR3 DNA: TGTGCCAGCAGCGTCACTAATCGGGCCTACGAGCAGTACTTC

V gene: TRBV19
J gene: TRBJ1-4
clone size: -
D gene: -
CDR3 protein: CASGVGTTTNEKLFF
CDR3 DNA: TGTGCCAGTGGGGTAGGGACTACAACTAATGAAAAACTGTTTTTT

V gene: TRBV9
J gene: TRBJ1-5
clone size: few
D gene: -
CDR3 protein: CASKVTVIQPQHF
CDR3 DNA: TGTGCCAGCAAAGTAACAGTGATTCAGCCCCAGCATTTT

V gene: TRBV9
J gene: TRBJ1-3
clone size: -
D gene: -
CDR3 protein: CASSAGSGGPGNTIYF
CDR3 DNA: TGTGCCAGCAGCGCTGGATCGGGGGGCCCTGGAAACACCATATATTTT

V gene: TRBV6-8
J gene: TRBJ1-1
clone size: few
D gene: -
CDR3 protein: CASSYYNSPRNTEAFF
CDR3 DNA: TGTGCCAGCAGTTACTATAACAGCCCGAGGAACACTGAAGCTTTCTTT